Shown below are 7 T cell receptor beta chains from a single sample sequenced in a study of molecular identifiers for immune sequencing clone quantification. TCRdb re-called the PCR reads through MiXCR, storing one row per CDR3 protein. The table includes 45,000 to 65,000 distinct CDR3 sequences, less than 25% detected once. Material for sequencing was naive CD8+ T cells from blood, with Jurkat cell RNA spiked in. Subset meaning: FACS-sorted CD8+CD4-CCR7+CD45RA+ naive T cells. These receptors all come from a human donor in good health. Some libraries in this study had Jurkat cell RNA spiked in.

This sequence joins TRBV20-1 and TRBJ2-3; D unclear. The CDR3 covers 12 residues. The germline gives CDR1 DFQATT, CDR2 SNEGSKA (reference sequence). Trimming took 5 bases from V and 0 from J, leaving 6 bases between them. CDR3 nucleotides: TGCAGTGCTGGCCGGAGCACAGATACGCAGTATTTT. It encodes CSAGRSTDTQYF.

The sample holds many counts of this clonotype. The chain uses TRBV7-2 and TRBJ2-3, with 7 bases identical to TRBD1. The CDR3 totals 17 residues. V was clipped by 3 bases and J by 1 base; unmatched bases: 10. Per the germline V gene, CDR1 is SGHTA and CDR2 is FQGNSA. CDR3 amino acids: CASSFPNRGLGTDTQYF. The DNA for the CDR3 is TGTGCCAGCAGCTTTCCTAACAGGGGCTTGGGCACAGATACGCAGTATTTT.

This clonotype was found many times. The chain is built from TRBV4-2 and TRBJ2-3, with TRBD2 matching over 7 bases. CDR1 LGHNA and CDR2 YNFKEQ come from the germline V gene. The CDR3 is 17 residues long. Losses at the gene ends were 1 base for V and 0 bases for J; bases not matched to a gene: 7. This CDR3 reads CASSQVQAGISTDTQYF. CDR3 sequence (DNA): TGTGCCAGCAGCCAAGTCCAAGCGGGAATAAGCACAGATACGCAGTATTTT.

Ten or more counts support this clonotype. The rearrangement joins TRBV11-2 to TRBJ2-3, with D hard to call. The ends were cut back, 1 base at V and 0 bases at J, with 11 bases in the middle. Per the germline V gene, CDR1 is SGHAT and CDR2 is FQNNGV. The CDR3 has 16 residues. CDR3 in amino acids: CASSLVVNPSTDTQYF. CDR3 nucleotides: TGTGCCAGCAGCTTAGTCGTTAACCCTAGCACAGATACGCAGTATTTT.

The sample holds many counts of this clonotype. The V call is TRBV4-1, the J call TRBJ1-5; 7 positions agree with TRBD1. The CDR3 covers 15 residues. Unmatched junction bases numbered 3, after V lost 4 bases and J lost 0 bases. Germline values: CDR1 MGHRA, CDR2 YSYEKL. DNA for the CDR3: TGCGCCAGCAGCCGGGGGACAGATAGCAATCAGCCCCAGCATTTT. It is translated as CASSRGTDSNQPQHF.

This clonotype was recorded at least ten times. The chain recombines TRBV29-1 with TRBJ2-3, with TRBD2 as a possible D gene (6 bases). The length of the CDR3 is 17 residues. Germline CDR1 reads SQVTM; CDR2 reads ANQGSEA. V lost 3 bases to trimming and J lost 2 bases, with 21 bases between them. The CDR3 spells CSVDGLARSPITDTQYF. The CDR3 DNA reads TGCAGCGTTGATGGTCTAGCGAGGAGTCCAATCACAGATACGCAGTATTTT.

This clonotype was seen repeatedly, ten times or more. The chain's CDR3 is CASTPNEHLSGVETQYF. DNA of the CDR3: TGTGCCAGCACCCCAAACGAGCACCTCTCCGGTGTGGAGACCCAGTACTTC. The gene calls are TRBV28 and TRBJ2-5; D remains unclear. V lost 7 bases and J 5 bases, leaving 26 bases between the germline ends. The germline V gene encodes CDR1 MDHEN and CDR2 SYDVKM. This CDR3 region has 17 residues. Variable domain in full (rest from reference TRBV28 and TRBJ2-5): DVKVTQSSRYLVKRTGEKVFLECVQDMDHENMFWYRQDPGLGLRLIYFSYDVKMKEKGDIPEGYSVSREKKERFSLILESASTNQTSMYLCASTPNEHLSGVETQYFGPGTRLLVL.